This entry lists 25 T cell receptor beta chains sequenced from one sample in a study of cytomegalovirus exposure and HLA in healthy donors. Amplification used 60 Vbeta primers and 13 Jbeta primers. Profiled with immunoSEQ multiplex PCR; TCRdb holds only in-frame clones, not every one. In the table there are about 130,000 clones, about 73% of which are singletons. Sequenced: PBMCs. The receptor source for this set is a woman aged 40 to 50 in good health and CMV-seropositive.

V gene TRBV7-2 combines with J gene TRBJ2-3; 11 bases map to TRBD2. Germline-derived CDR1 and CDR2 are SGHTA and FQGNSA. The junction had 4 bases not matched to a gene; V was cut back by 1 base and J by 4 bases. CDR3 length: 16 amino acids. CDR3 sequence reads: CASSLDTSGRADTQYF. The CDR3 bases are TGTGCCAGCAGCTTAGACACTAGCGGGAGAGCAGATACGCAGTATTTT.

The chain uses TRBV7-9 and TRBJ2-5; 7 bases fit TRBD1. This CDR3 comprises 15 residues. The V segment lost 3 bases and the J segment 2 bases; nucleotides outside the gene matches: 6. CDR1 and CDR2 from the germline V gene are SEHNR and FQNEAQ (reference sequence). The CDR3 protein is CASSLTGTVQETQYF. The CDR3 DNA follows: TGTGCCAGCAGCTTGACCGGGACAGTTCAAGAGACCCAGTACTTC.

This chain uses TRBV19 with TRBJ2-1; 12 bases are shared with TRBD2. Germline V gene sequence: CDR1 LNHDA, CDR2 SQIVND (reference sequence). The CDR3 length is 16 residues. Trimming removed 4 bases from V and 10 bases from J; junction bases left unmatched: 11. CDR3 loop: CASSTHTSGGRKEQFF. The CDR3 bases are TGTGCCAGTAGTACCCATACTAGCGGGGGGCGAAAGGAGCAGTTCTTC.

The genes are TRBV5-1 and TRBJ2-1, with 12 bases fitting TRBD2. Trimming removed 4 bases from V and 9 bases from J; junction bases left unmatched: 5. Germline CDR1 reads SGHRS; CDR2 reads YFSETQ. This CDR3 has 14 amino acids. The CDR3 is CASSQTSGSREQFF. CDR3 DNA sequence: TGCGCCAGCAGCCAGACTAGCGGGAGCCGTGAGCAGTTCTTC.

This clone has only a few counts. The chain links TRBV5-4 to TRBJ2-1; possible D gene TRBD2, 5 bases. The CDR3 is made up of 16 amino acids. V was shortened by 7 bases and J by 1 base, with 18 bases between the two germline ends. Germline V gene lookup returns CDR1 SGHNT and CDR2 YYREEE (reference sequence). The CDR3 region is CASRSKTGLSYNEQFF. The CDR3 region has the DNA TGTGCCAGCCGGTCGAAAACGGGGTTATCCTACAATGAGCAGTTCTTC.

This chain links TRBV6-5 with TRBJ1-6, with TRBD1 as a possible D gene (6 bases). CDR1 is MNHEY, CDR2 SVGAGI, per germline. Trimming left V 6 bases short and J 5 bases short, with 14 bases between. There are 15 residues in the CDR3. The CDR3 sequence is CASSLQGANNSPLHF. CDR3 in DNA: TGTGCCAGCAGCTTACAGGGTGCGAATAATTCACCCCTCCACTTT.

The V gene is TRBV28, the J gene TRBJ1-5; weak D call: TRBD1 (5 bases). The germline gives CDR1 MDHEN, CDR2 SYDVKM. CDR3 length: 15 residues. V shed 5 bases and J shed 0 bases, with 11 bases lying between them. CDR3 DNA: TGTGCCAGCAGTCCGCGACAGACTAGCAATCAGCCCCAGCATTTT. It is translated as CASSPRQTSNQPQHF. The complete variable domain, with remaining parts taken from reference TRBV28 and TRBJ1-5, reads DVKVTQSSRYLVKRTGEKVFLECVQDMDHENMFWYRQDPGLGLRLIYFSYDVKMKEKGDIPEGYSVSREKKERFSLILESASTNQTSMYLCASSPRQTSNQPQHFGDGTRLSIL.

This clone was seen just once. The rearrangement uses TRBV7-7 and TRBJ2-7; TRBD2 aligns across 12 bases. Germline loops: CDR1 SSHAT, CDR2 FNYEAQ (reference sequence). The CDR3 extends over 15 amino acids. With V trimmed by 4 bases and J by 2 bases, 3 bases remained unmatched. CDR3 sequence (DNA): TGTGCCAGCAGCTCTGGACTAGCGGGACCCTACGAGCAGTACTTC. It yields the protein CASSSGLAGPYEQYF. The full variable domain, completed using reference TRBV7-7 and TRBJ2-7, is GAGVSQSPRYKVTKRGQDVTLRCDPISSHATLYWYQQALGQGPEFLTYFNYEAQPDKSGLPSDRFSAERPEGSISTLTIQRTEQRDSAMYRCASSSGLAGPYEQYFGPGTRLTVT.

The chain couples TRBV5-1 to TRBJ1-2; 9 bases map to TRBD1. The germline V gene encodes CDR1 SGHRS and CDR2 YFSETQ. CDR3 length: 13 amino acids. V lost 0 bases, J lost 7 bases, and 1 base stayed unmatched. The chain's CDR3 is CASSLEGQGGYTF. The DNA for the CDR3 is TGCGCCAGCAGCTTGGAGGGACAGGGTGGCTACACCTTC.

The chain couples TRBV19 to TRBJ1-5; 11 bases line up with TRBD1. Germline V lookup: CDR1 LNHDA, CDR2 SQIVND (reference sequence). The CDR3 sequence is 17 residues long. Losses at the gene ends were 7 bases for V and 1 base for J; bases not matched to a gene: 9. The CDR3 DNA is TGTGCCAGTACCCCAGGGACAGGGGGTGGAAGCAATCAGCCCCAGCATTTT. As protein: CASTPGTGGGSNQPQHF.

This clone was observed a few times. V gene TRBV5-1 combines with J gene TRBJ1-3; tentative D call: TRBD1 (6 bases). The germline V gene encodes CDR1 SGHRS and CDR2 YFSETQ. Trimming took off 4 bases at V and 6 bases at J, with 17 bases between the two ends. The CDR3 consists of 15 residues. The CDR3, as DNA: TGCGCCAGCAGCCGCTCAGGGGACGGGGAAAACACCATATATTTT. It specifies CASSRSGDGENTIYF.

This clone was picked up one time. The rearrangement uses TRBV18 and TRBJ2-5; TRBD1 aligns across 7 bases. The DNA end is more similar to TRBJ2-7, so the J call may be wrong. Germline V CDR1 and CDR2: KGHSH, LQKENI. This CDR3 has 14 amino acids. This chain's CDR3 is CASSPQTGINEQYF. The CDR3 DNA is TGTGCCAGCTCACCACAGACAGGGATCAACGAGCAGTACTTC.

The chain links TRBV4-2 to TRBJ1-2; weak D call: TRBD1 (6 bases). The V gene lost 1 base and the J gene lost 7 bases, with 16 bases spanning the gap. CDR3 length: 15 amino acids. Germline CDR1 LGHNA, CDR2 YNFKEQ. This CDR3 reads CASSQVDRLAAGYTF. The CDR3 DNA reads as TGTGCCAGCAGCCAAGTTGACAGGTTGGCCGCTGGCTACACCTTC.

The chain is built from TRBV7-2 and TRBJ2-2, with 11 bases fitting TRBD2. V shed 1 base and J 5 bases; nucleotides not matched to a gene: 6. The CDR3 length is 17 residues. The V gene's germline CDR1 is SGHTA and CDR2 FQGNSA. The CDR3 DNA is TGTGCCAGCAGCTTAGACTGGACTAGCGGGCGGACCGGGGAGCTGTTTTTT. As protein: CASSLDWTSGRTGELFF. The whole variable domain, remainder taken from reference TRBV7-2 and TRBJ2-2, is GAGVSQSPSNKVTEKGKDVELRCDPISGHTALYWYRQSLGQGLEFLIYFQGNSAPDKSGLPSDRFSAERTGGSVSTLTIQRTQQEDSAVYLCASSLDWTSGRTGELFFGEGSRLTVL.

This clone appeared once. This chain uses TRBV18 with TRBJ2-3; possible D gene TRBD1, 6 bases. The CDR3 is 14 residues long. V was shortened by 2 bases and J by 2 bases, with 8 bases between the two germline ends. CDR1 KGHSH and CDR2 LQKENI come from the germline V gene. In DNA, the CDR3 is TGTGCCAGCTCACCAGGGGGCTACACAGATACGCAGTATTTT. Encoded protein: CASSPGGYTDTQYF.

The genes are TRBV27 and TRBJ1-4, with D uncertain. CDR3 size: 15 residues. V was pared by 4 bases and J by 7 bases, with 16 bases between. Germline V gene sequence: CDR1 MNHEY, CDR2 SMNVEV (reference sequence). CDR3 nucleotide sequence: TGTGCCAGCAGTTCAGGTGGAAGTATCGGTGAAAAACTGTTTTTT. As protein: CASSSGGSIGEKLFF.

This chain connects TRBV2 to TRBJ2-7; 9 nucleotides align to TRBD1. The length of the CDR3 is 14 residues. Germline-derived CDR1 and CDR2 are SNHLY and FYNNEI. Losses at the gene ends were 5 bases for V and 2 bases for J; bases not matched to a gene: 4. DNA for the CDR3: TGTGCCAGCAGTCACGGGACAGGGACCTACGAGCAGTACTTC. Amino acids: CASSHGTGTYEQYF.

The V call is TRBV2, the J call TRBJ2-2; TRBD2 is a possible D gene (6 bases). This CDR3 is 15 amino acids long. Trimming took 2 bases from V and 1 from J, leaving 8 bases between them. In germline, CDR1 is SNHLY, CDR2 FYNNEI. In nucleotides, the CDR3 is TGTGCCAGCAGTGAATCGGGGGTGAACACCGGGGAGCTGTTTTTT. Protein: CASSESGVNTGELFF.

This clone was detected once. The gene calls are TRBV2 and TRBJ2-7; 9 positions agree with TRBD1. Trimming took 4 bases from V and 2 from J; bases not matched to a gene: 9. Germline-derived CDR1 and CDR2 are SNHLY and FYNNEI. The CDR3 has 16 amino acids. CDR3 in amino acids: CASSGELTGGAYEQYF. The CDR3 coding sequence is TGTGCCAGCAGTGGGGAACTGACAGGGGGAGCCTACGAGCAGTACTTC.

The chain has TRBV7-6 and TRBJ2-7; D might be TRBD2 (6 bases). Germline CDR1 reads SGHVS; CDR2 reads FNYEAQ. The CDR3 covers 15 residues. The germline V and J ends were trimmed by 1 base and 3 bases, with 13 bases remaining between them. The CDR3 region is CASSLVKEGSYEQYF. CDR3 nucleotides: TGTGCCAGCAGCTTAGTAAAGGAGGGAAGCTACGAGCAGTACTTC.

Worth noting for this clone: Other DNA sequences in the sample encode the same CDR3. Here the CDR3 reads CASSLSTQNSPLHF. In nucleotides, the CDR3 is TGCGCCAGCAGCTTGTCTACCCAAAATTCACCCCTCCACTTT. The genes are TRBV5-1 and TRBJ1-6; D gene ambiguous. V was shortened by 1 base and J by 7 bases, with 9 bases between the two germline ends. The CDR3 extends over 14 amino acids. CDR1 and CDR2 (germline): SGHRS, YFSETQ. The complete variable domain, with remaining parts taken from reference TRBV5-1 and TRBJ1-6, reads KAGVTQTPRYLIKTRGQQVTLSCSPISGHRSVSWYQQTPGQGLQFLFEYFSETQRNKGNFPGRFSGRQFSNSRSEMNVSTLELGDSALYLCASSLSTQNSPLHFGNGTRLTVT.

The genes are TRBV5-1 and TRBJ2-7; D might be TRBD1 (6 bases). This CDR3 has 14 amino acids. Per germline, CDR1 SGHRS and CDR2 YFSETQ. V shed 6 bases and J shed 0 bases, with 13 bases lying between them. CDR3 protein: CASTQGGGSYEQYF. The CDR3 DNA is TGCGCCAGCACACAGGGCGGAGGCTCCTACGAGCAGTACTTC.

The chain is built from TRBV7-2 and TRBJ2-5; D is unclear. The CDR3 covers 12 residues. The germline V gene encodes CDR1 SGHTA and CDR2 FQGNSA. Trimming pared 4 bases from V and 6 bases from J, leaving 9 bases between. The CDR3 reads CASSYSTKTQYF. The CDR3 nucleotides are TGTGCCAGCAGCTACTCCACGAAGACCCAGTACTTC.

The rearrangement links TRBV7-2 to TRBJ2-3; 12 bases are a match to TRBD2. CDR1 and CDR2 from the germline V gene are SGHTA and FQGNSA. The CDR3 sequence is 18 residues long. V gave up 0 bases and J gave up 3 bases; unmatched junction bases: 7. The CDR3 coding sequence is TGTGCCAGCAGCTTAGCTGGGCTAGCGGGGGGGCCGACAGATACGCAGTATTTT. Protein: CASSLAGLAGGPTDTQYF.

This rearrangement joins TRBV9 to TRBJ1-1; no firm D call. Germline assignment: CDR1 SGDLS and CDR2 YYNGEE. The CDR3 covers 16 residues. V lost 0 bases and J 4 bases, leaving 16 bases between the germline ends. As DNA, the CDR3 is TGTGCCAGCAGCGTAGCGGATCTAGGAGGACGCACTGAAGCTTTCTTT. Protein product: CASSVADLGGRTEAFF. Full variable domain (outside the CDR3, taken from reference TRBV9 and TRBJ1-1): DSGVTQTPKHLITATGQRVTLRCSPRSGDLSVYWYQQSLDQGLQFLIQYYNGEERAKGNILERFSAQQFPDLHSELNLSSLELGDSALYFCASSVADLGGRTEAFFGQGTRLTVV.